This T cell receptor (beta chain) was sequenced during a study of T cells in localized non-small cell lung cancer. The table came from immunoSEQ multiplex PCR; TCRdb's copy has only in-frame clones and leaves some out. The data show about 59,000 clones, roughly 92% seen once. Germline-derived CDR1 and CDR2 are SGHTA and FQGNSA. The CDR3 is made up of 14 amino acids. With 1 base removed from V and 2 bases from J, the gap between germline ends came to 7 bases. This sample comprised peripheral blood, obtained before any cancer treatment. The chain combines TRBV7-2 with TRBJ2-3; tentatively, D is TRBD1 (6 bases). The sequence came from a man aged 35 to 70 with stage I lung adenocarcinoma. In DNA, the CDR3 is TGTGCCAGCAGCTTAGTGGGGGCCACAGATACGCAGTATTTT. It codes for CASSLVGATDTQYF.